This T cell receptor (beta chain) was profiled in a study of shared clonotypes between healthy human individuals. Findings of the study overall: Compared with memory subsets, naive subsets generally had larger estimated richness.

This clone was observed once. The antigen is unknown. In germline, CDR1 is ENHRY, CDR2 SYGVKD. The CDR3 runs to 17 residues. V was clipped by 7 bases and J by 6 bases; unmatched bases: 12. Deep-level assay runs were performed. Method: immunoSEQ multiplex PCR; TCRdb's copy keeps in-frame clones and lacks some. The sample carries roughly 2.5 million clones, approximately 94% recorded once. Donors were healthy HIV-negative adults without recently reported acute infections or vaccinations. The study drew all its donors from Caucasian adults living in Nashville, Tennessee. V usage is TRBV10-3 and J usage is TRBJ2-1, with 13 nucleotides matching TRBD2. Sample: naive CD4+ T cells sorted from blood. Subset denoted: CD45RA+ positively selected. The receptor's source is a man aged 18 to 35 in good health. CDR3 residues: CAITRLAGGTLSNEQFF. Written as DNA, the CDR3 is TGTGCCATCACGCGACTAGCGGGGGGTACCCTCAGCAATGAGCAGTTCTTC.